This T cell receptor (beta chain) was identified during a study of cytomegalovirus exposure and HLA in healthy donors. Across the whole study: Caucasian-associated ancestry cluster membership applied to 75% to 85% of approximately 420 genotyped donors.

It was with 60 Vbeta and 13 Jbeta primers that the PCR ran. The method was immunoSEQ multiplex PCR; TCRdb's version includes in-frame clones alone and lacks a portion of them. The top ten hold approximately 1.8% of the sample, which has roughly 140,000 clones, about 75% seen once. On this clone: No antigen is known for it.

The study's findings and limits: It was confirmed in vitro that a few of the CMV-associated chains were specific for CMV antigens. The authors considered a cluster of highly shared sequence variants likely to be a sequencing artifact.

Trimming took off 5 bases at V and 1 base at J, with 5 bases between the two ends. CDR3 size: 12 residues. Looked up from germline, CDR1 is MDHEN and CDR2 is SYDVKM. This clonotype originated in a woman aged 25 to 39 in good health and CMV-seronegative. The chain is built from TRBV28 and TRBJ1-2; no firm D call. Sequencing input: PBMCs. The CDR3: CASSLLNYGYTF. CDR3 nucleotide sequence: TGTGCCAGCAGTCTACTTAACTATGGCTACACCTTC.